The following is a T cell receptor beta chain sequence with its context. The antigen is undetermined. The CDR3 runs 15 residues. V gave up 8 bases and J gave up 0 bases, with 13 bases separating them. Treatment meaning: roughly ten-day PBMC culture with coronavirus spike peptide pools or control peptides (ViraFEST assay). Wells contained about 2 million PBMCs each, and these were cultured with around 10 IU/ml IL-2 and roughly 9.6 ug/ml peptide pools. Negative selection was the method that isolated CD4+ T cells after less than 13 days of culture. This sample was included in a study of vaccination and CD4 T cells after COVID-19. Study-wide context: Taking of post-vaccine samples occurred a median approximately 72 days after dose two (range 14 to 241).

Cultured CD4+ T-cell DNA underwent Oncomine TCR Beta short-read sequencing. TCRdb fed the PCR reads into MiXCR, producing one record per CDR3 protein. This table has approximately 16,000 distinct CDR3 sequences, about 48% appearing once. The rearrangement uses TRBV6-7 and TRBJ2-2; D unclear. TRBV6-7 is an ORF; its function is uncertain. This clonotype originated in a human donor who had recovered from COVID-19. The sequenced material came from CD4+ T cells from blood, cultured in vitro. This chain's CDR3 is CASVVWFANTGELFF. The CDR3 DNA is TGTGCCAGCGTCGTTTGGTTCGCGAACACCGGGGAGCTGTTTTTT.